A single sample is the source of the 2 T cell receptor beta chains below, sequenced in a study of blood T cell repertoires in COVID-19. The table came from immunoSEQ multiplex PCR; TCRdb's copy has only in-frame clones and leaves some out. Counted here are more than 45,000 clones, 70% to 90% occurring once; the ten biggest clones make up about 2.9%. The sample was peripheral blood. The receptors here all came from a woman older than 75 with acute or convalescent COVID-19.

This clone was counted a few times. The chain carries TRBV5-1 and TRBJ1-2; 7 positions match TRBD1. J was trimmed by 4 bases and V by 7 bases; bases with no gene match: 16. Germline loops: CDR1 SGHRS, CDR2 YFSETQ. This CDR3 is built from 16 residues. CDR3 sequence: CASSPGTASLSYGYTF. In DNA form, the CDR3 reads TGCGCCAGCTCCCCCGGGACAGCGAGTCTCAGCTATGGCTACACCTTC.

V and J are TRBV19 and TRBJ2-4, with 10 bases lining up with TRBD1. This CDR3 spans 16 amino acids. J lost 7 bases, V lost 3 bases, and 9 bases had no gene match. Germline CDR1 LNHDA, CDR2 SQIVND (reference sequence). This CDR3 reads CASSIGLLGQGNIQYF. CDR3 sequence (DNA): TGTGCCAGTAGTATCGGCCTTTTGGGACAGGGGAACATTCAGTACTTC.